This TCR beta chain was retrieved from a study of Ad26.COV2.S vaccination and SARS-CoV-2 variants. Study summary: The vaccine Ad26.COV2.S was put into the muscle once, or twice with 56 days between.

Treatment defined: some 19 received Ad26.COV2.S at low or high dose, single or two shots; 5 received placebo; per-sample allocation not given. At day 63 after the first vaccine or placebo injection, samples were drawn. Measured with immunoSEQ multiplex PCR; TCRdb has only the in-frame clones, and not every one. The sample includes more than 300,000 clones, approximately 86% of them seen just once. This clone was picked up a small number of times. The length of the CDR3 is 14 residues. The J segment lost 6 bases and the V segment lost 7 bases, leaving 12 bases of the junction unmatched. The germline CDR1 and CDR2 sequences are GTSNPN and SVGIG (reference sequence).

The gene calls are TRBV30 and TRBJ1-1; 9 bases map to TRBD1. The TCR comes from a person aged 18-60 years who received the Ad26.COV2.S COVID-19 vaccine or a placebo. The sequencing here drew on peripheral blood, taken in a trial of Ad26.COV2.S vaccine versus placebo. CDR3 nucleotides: TGTGCCTCCGACAGGGGGGCTTCCTGGGCTGAAGCTTTCTTT. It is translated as CASDRGASWAEAFF.